This note documents a single TCR beta chain sequence. The antigen is undetermined. This sample stems from a study of neoadjuvant nivolumab and ipilimumab in lung cancer. Study results and caveats: From pretherapy to surgery, tumor richness and clonality rose with dual therapy. Compared with tumor-adjacent uninvolved lung, resected tumors showed greater richness and clonality. TCR clonality did not significantly correlate with pathologic tumor regression.

Only in-frame clones appear in the TCRdb table, and some are missing; sequencing was by immunoSEQ multiplex PCR. The sample lists 13,000 or so clones; 90% to 97% were seen once. The CDR3 covers 17 residues. Trimming removed 2 bases from V and 7 bases from J; junction bases left unmatched: 15. Germline CDR1 is SGHAT and CDR2 is FQNNGV. This receptor was identified in an adult with non-small cell lung cancer. Sequencing used peripheral blood, obtained after neoadjuvant nivolumab, alone or with ipilimumab, at or shortly before surgery. The chain combines TRBV11-2 with TRBJ2-7; 9 bases agree with TRBD2. The CDR3 sequence is CASSLLGSSGTVREQYF. CDR3 DNA: TGTGCCAGCAGCTTATTGGGGTCTAGCGGGACCGTTAGGGAGCAGTACTTC. Combining the CDR3 with reference TRBV11-2 and TRBJ2-7 gives the whole variable domain EAGVAQSPRYKIIEKRQSVAFWCNPISGHATLYWYQQILGQGPKLLIQFQNNGVVDDSQLPKDRFSAERLKGVDSTLKIQPAKLEDSAVYLCASSLLGSSGTVREQYFGPGTRLTVT.